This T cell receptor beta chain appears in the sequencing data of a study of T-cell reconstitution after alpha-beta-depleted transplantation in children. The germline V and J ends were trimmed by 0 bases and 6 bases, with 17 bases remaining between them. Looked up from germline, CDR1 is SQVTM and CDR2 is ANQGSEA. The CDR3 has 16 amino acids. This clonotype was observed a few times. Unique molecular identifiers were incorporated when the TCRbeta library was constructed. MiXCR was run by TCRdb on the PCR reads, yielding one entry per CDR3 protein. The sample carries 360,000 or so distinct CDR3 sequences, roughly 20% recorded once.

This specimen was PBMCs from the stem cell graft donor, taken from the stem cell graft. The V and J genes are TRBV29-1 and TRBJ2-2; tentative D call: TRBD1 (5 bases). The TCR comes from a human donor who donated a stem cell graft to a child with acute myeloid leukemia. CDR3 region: CSVEDQEKRGAGELFF. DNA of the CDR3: TGCAGCGTTGAAGATCAAGAGAAAAGGGGTGCCGGGGAGCTGTTTTTT.